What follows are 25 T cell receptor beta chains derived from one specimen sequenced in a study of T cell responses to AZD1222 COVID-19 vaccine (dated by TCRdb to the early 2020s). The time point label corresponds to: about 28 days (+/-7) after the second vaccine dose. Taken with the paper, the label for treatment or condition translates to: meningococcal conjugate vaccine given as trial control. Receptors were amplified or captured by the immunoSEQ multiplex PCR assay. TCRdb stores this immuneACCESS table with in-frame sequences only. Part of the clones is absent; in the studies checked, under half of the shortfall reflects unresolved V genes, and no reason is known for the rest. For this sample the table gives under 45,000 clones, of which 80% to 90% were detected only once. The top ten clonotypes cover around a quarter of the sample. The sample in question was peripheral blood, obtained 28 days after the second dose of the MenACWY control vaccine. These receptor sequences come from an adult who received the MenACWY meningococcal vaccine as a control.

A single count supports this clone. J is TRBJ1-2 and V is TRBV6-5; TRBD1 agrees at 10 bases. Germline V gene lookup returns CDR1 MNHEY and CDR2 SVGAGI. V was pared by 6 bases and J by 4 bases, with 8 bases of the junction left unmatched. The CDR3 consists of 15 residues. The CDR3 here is CASSPTGGYSYGYTF. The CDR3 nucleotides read TGTGCCAGCAGCCCGACAGGGGGCTATAGCTATGGCTACACCTTC.

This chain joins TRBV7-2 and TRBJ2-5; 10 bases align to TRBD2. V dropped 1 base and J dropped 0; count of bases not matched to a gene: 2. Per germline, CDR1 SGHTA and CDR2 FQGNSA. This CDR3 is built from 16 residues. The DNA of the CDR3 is TGTGCCAGCAGCTTAGTTCTAGCGGGAGACCAAGAGACCCAGTACTTC. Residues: CASSLVLAGDQETQYF. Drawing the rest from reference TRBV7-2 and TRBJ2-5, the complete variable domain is GAGVSQSPSNKVTEKGKDVELRCDPISGHTALYWYRQSLGQGLEFLIYFQGNSAPDKSGLPSDRFSAERTGGSVSTLTIQRTQQEDSAVYLCASSLVLAGDQETQYFGPGTRLLVL.

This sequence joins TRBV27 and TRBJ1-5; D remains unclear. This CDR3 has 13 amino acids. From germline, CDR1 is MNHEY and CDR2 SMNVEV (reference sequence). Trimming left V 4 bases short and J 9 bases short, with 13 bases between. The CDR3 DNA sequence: TGTGCCAGCAGTTCCTCTGGGATTTTGCCCCAGCATTTT. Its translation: CASSSSGILPQHF.

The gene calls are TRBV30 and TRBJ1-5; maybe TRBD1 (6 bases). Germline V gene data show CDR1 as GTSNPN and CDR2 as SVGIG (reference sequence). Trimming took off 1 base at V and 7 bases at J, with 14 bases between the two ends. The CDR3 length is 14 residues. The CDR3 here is CAWSGGGAEQPQHF. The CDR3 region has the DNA TGTGCCTGGAGTGGGGGGGGCGCGGAACAGCCCCAGCATTTT.

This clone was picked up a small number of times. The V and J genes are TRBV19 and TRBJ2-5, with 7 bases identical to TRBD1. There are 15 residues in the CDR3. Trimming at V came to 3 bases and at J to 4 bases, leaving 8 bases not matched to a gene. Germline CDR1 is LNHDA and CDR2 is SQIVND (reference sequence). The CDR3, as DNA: TGTGCCAGTAGTATTGGGCAGGGGGTCGCAGAGACCCAGTACTTC. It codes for CASSIGQGVAETQYF.

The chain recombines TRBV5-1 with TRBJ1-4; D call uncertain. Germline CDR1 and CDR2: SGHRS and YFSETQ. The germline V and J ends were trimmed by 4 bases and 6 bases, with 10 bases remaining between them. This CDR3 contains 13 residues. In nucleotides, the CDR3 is TGCGCCAGCAGCCTGCTCGGTTATGAAAAACTGTTTTTT. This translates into CASSLLGYEKLFF.

CDR3 coding DNA: TGTGCCAGAAGCCGGGGACTAGCCAAAAACATTCAGTACTTC. It yields the protein CARSRGLAKNIQYF. This chain uses TRBV5-3 with TRBJ2-4; TRBD2 might be the D (6 bases). TRBV5-3 is annotated as an ORF whose role is uncertain. The CDR3 contains 14 residues. The germline V and J ends were trimmed by 4 bases and 0 bases, with 8 bases remaining between them.

CDR3 sequence reads: CASSPLANRVTGELFF. The CDR3 coding sequence is TGTGCCAGCAGCCCTCTAGCTAACAGGGTTACCGGGGAGCTGTTTTTT. This chain connects TRBV11-2 to TRBJ2-2; weak D call: TRBD1 (6 bases). CDR3 length: 16 amino acids. Germline V gene data show CDR1 as SGHAT and CDR2 as FQNNGV. The V end lost 5 bases, the J end lost 5 bases, and 18 bases lay between the germline ends.

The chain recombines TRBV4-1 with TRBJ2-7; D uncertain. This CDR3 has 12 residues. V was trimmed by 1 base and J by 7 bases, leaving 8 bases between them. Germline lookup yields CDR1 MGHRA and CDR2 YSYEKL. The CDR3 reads CASSQGLGEQYF. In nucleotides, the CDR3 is TGCGCCAGCAGCCAAGGCCTCGGAGAGCAGTACTTC.

The CDR3 loop is CASSVEGPGVSHEQYF. The CDR3 DNA is TGTGCCAGCAGCGTAGAAGGGCCAGGGGTGTCCCACGAGCAGTACTTC. The gene calls are TRBV9 and TRBJ2-7; a possible D gene is TRBD1 (6 bases). This CDR3 is built from 16 residues. The V end was cut by 0 bases, the J end by 5 bases, with 18 bases between. Germline V gene data show CDR1 as SGDLS and CDR2 as YYNGEE.

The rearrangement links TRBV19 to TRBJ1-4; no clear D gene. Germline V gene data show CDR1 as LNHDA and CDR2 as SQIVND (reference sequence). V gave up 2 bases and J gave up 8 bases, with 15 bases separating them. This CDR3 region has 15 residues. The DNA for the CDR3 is TGTGCCAGTAGTATAACGGCCCAAGGCGGAGAAAAACTGTTTTTT. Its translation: CASSITAQGGEKLFF.

CDR3 sequence (DNA): TGTGCCAGCAGCTTAGGATTGAGGGTAGCCTATGGCTACACCTTC. This sequence encodes CASSLGLRVAYGYTF. The chain employs TRBV7-8 and TRBJ1-2; D gene uncertain. There are 15 residues in the CDR3. V was shortened by 1 base and J by 4 bases, with 13 bases between the two germline ends. Germline V lookup: CDR1 SGHVS, CDR2 FQNEAQ. Supplemented by reference TRBV7-8 and TRBJ1-2, the full variable domain reads GAGVSQSPRYKVAKRGQDVALRCDPISGHVSLFWYQQALGQGPEFLTYFQNEAQLDKSGLPSDRFFAERPEGSVSTLKIQRTQQEDSAVYLCASSLGLRVAYGYTFGSGTRLTVV.

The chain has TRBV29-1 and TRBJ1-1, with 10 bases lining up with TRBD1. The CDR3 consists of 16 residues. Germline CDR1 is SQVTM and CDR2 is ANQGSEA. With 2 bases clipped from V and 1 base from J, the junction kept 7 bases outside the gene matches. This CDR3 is CSVEPPGQGRNTEAFF. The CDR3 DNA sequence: TGCAGCGTTGAACCTCCGGGACAGGGGCGGAACACTGAAGCTTTCTTT.

This CDR3 is CASSSGTSVTFNEQFF. In nucleotides, the CDR3 is TGTGCCAGCAGTTCCGGGACTAGCGTCACATTCAATGAGCAGTTCTTC. J is TRBJ2-1 and V is TRBV28; 10 positions match TRBD2. The junction had 9 bases not matched to a gene; V was cut back by 4 bases and J by 6 bases. The CDR3 runs to 16 residues. CDR1 MDHEN and CDR2 SYDVKM come from the germline V gene. The entire variable domain, with the rest obtained from reference TRBV28 and TRBJ2-1, is as follows: DVKVTQSSRYLVKRTGEKVFLECVQDMDHENMFWYRQDPGLGLRLIYFSYDVKMKEKGDIPEGYSVSREKKERFSLILESASTNQTSMYLCASSSGTSVTFNEQFFGPGTRLTVL.

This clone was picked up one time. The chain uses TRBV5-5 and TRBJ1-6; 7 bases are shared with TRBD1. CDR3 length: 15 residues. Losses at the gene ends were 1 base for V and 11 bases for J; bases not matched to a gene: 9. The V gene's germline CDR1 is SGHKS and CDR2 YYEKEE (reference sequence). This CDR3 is CASSLMPDRATPLHF. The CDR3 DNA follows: TGTGCCAGCAGCTTGATGCCAGACAGGGCCACACCCCTCCACTTT. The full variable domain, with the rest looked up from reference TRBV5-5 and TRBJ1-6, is DAGVTQSPTHLIKTRGQQVTLRCSPISGHKSVSWYQQVLGQGPQFIFQYYEKEERGRGNFPDRFSARQFPNYSSELNVNALLLGDSALYLCASSLMPDRATPLHFGNGTRLTVT.

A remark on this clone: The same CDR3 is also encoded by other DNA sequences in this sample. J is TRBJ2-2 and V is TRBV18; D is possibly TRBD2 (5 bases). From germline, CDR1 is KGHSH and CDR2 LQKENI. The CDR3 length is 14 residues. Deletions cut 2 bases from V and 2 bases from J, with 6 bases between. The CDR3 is CASSPGGNTGELFF. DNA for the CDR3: TGTGCCAGCTCACCAGGAGGAAACACCGGGGAGCTGTTTTTT.

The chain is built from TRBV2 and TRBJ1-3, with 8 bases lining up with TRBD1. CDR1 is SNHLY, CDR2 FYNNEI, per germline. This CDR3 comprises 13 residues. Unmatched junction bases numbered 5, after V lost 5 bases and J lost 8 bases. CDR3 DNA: TGTGCCAGCAGTCCTGGACAGGGCTACACCATATATTTT. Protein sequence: CASSPGQGYTIYF.

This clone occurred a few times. In DNA form, the CDR3 reads TGCGCCAGCGGAACGACTAGCGGGAGTAGGAATGAGCAGTTCTTC. Translated, it gives CASGTTSGSRNEQFF. The rearrangement links TRBV5-1 to TRBJ2-1; 12 bases are a match to TRBD2. V trimming: 7 bases; J trimming: 7 bases; junction bases outside the gene matches: 9. The CDR3 is 15 amino acids. CDR1 is SGHRS and CDR2 is YFSETQ in the germline V gene.

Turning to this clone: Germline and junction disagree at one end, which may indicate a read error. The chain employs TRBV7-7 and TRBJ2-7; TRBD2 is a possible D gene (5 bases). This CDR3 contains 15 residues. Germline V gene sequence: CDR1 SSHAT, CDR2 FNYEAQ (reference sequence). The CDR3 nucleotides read TGTGCTAGCAGCTTAGGGCCGGGAATGGTATACGAGCAGTACTTC. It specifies CASSLGPGMVYEQYF. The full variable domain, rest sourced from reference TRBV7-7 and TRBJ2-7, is GAGVSQSPRYKVTKRGQDVTLRCDPISSHATLYWYQQALGQGPEFLTYFNYEAQPDKSGLPSDRFSAERPEGSISTLTIQRTEQRDSAMYRCASSLGPGMVYEQYFGPGTRLTVT.

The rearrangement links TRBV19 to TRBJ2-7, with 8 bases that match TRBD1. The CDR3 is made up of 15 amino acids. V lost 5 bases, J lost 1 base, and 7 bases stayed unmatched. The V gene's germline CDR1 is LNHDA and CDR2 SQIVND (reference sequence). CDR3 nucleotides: TGTGCCAGTAGTCCCCGGACAGGGTCGTCCTACGAGCAGTACTTC. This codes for CASSPRTGSSYEQYF.

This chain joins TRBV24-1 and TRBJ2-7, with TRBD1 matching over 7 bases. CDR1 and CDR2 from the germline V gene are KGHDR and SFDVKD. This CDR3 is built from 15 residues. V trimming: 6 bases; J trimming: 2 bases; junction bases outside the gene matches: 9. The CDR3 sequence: CATSPSRGPAYEQYF. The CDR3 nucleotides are TGTGCCACCAGTCCTTCTAGGGGGCCCGCCTACGAGCAGTACTTC.

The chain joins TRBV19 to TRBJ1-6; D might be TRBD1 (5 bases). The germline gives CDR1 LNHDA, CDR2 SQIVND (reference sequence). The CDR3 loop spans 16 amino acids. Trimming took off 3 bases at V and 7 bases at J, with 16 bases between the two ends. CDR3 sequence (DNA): TGTGCCAGTAGTATGGGGACCGACCGGTGGAATTCACCCCTCCACTTT. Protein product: CASSMGTDRWNSPLHF.

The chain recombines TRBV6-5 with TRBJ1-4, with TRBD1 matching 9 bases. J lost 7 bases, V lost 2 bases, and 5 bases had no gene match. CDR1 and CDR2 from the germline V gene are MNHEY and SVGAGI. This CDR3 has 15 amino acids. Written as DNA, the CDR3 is TGTGCCAGCAGTTACCGGACAGGGGAGGGTGAAAAACTGTTTTTT. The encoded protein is CASSYRTGEGEKLFF.

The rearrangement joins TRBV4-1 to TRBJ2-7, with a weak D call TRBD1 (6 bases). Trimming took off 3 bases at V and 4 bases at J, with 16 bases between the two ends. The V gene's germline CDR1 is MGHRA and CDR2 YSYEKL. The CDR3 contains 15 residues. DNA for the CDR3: TGCGCCAGCAGCCAGGCCCAAACACAGGGATACGAGCAGTACTTC. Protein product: CASSQAQTQGYEQYF.

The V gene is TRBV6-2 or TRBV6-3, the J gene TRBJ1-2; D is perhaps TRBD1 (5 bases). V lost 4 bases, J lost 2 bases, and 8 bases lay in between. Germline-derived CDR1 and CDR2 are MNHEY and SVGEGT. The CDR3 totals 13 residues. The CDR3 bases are TGTGCCAGCAGTTGGGACCTCAACTATGGCTACACCTTC. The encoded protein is CASSWDLNYGYTF.